The clone carrying this T cell receptor beta chain showed up many times. The CDR3 is cut off 3 residues early in the read; its end comes from the germline J gene. The data originate from a study of T cell clonality in common variable immunodeficiency. Measured with immunoSEQ multiplex PCR; TCRdb has only the in-frame clones, and not every one. The record shows roughly 60,000 clones for this sample, with no singletons present. The length of the CDR3 is 14 residues. The V gene's germline CDR1 is SGHRS and CDR2 YFSETQ. Trimming removed 5 bases from V and 8 bases from J, with 17 bases in between. V gene TRBV5-1 combines with J gene TRBJ2-1, with D perhaps TRBD2 (6 bases). What was sequenced was peripheral blood mononuclear cells. The TCR originated in a person aged 18 to 69 in good health. CDR3 bases read: TGCGCCAGCAGTTACGGGACTCCCTCCGATGAG. Translation: CASSYGTPSDE. The full CDR3 is CASSYGTPSDEQFF.